This TCR beta chain was sequenced in a study of cytotoxic CD8 clonotypes in ibrutinib-treated CLL. Overall study: In all, about a dozen patients were relapsed/refractory, approximately 14 were treatment-naive and some 17 were IGHV unmutated. Complete response was seen in 2 patients and partial in about 24; around twelve progressed and roughly 14 stayed remitted after a median roughly six years. Once treatment had gone on for a median of around 13 months, range 6 to 36, response samples were drawn.

Libraries were prepared by immunoSEQ multiplex PCR; TCRdb keeps only in-frame clonotypes and omits some of them. The top ten hold approximately 25% of the sample, which has 7,000 or so clones, 60% to 80% seen once. The CDR3 totals 12 residues. Concerning this clone itself: The antigen is unknown.

The study's findings and limits: Researchers report that baseline clonality outpaced age-matched healthy donors and tracked circulating CD8+ T-cell counts.

The chain carries TRBV21-1 and TRBJ1-2. TRBV21-1 has pseudogene status. The sample was PBMCs, taken before ibrutinib treatment. This clonotype originated in a human donor with chronic lymphocytic leukemia. CDR3 sequence (DNA): TGTGCCAGCAATCAACGGGTCTATGGCTACACCTTC. Its translation is CASNQRVYGYTF.